A single T cell receptor (beta chain) is shown here with its context. Its antigen is as yet unknown. Sequencing was performed with immunoSEQ multiplex PCR; in TCRdb, only in-frame clones are kept and a portion is missing. Here the sample spans more than 30,000 clones, 82% being singletons. This sample is part of a study of Tregs in tolerant kidney transplant recipients. Overall study: A 3-day belatacept mixed lymphocyte reaction, sometimes plus 5-day graft donor restimulation, preceded CD4+CD25+CD127- sorting. Antibodies separated recipient from donor cells. General study results and limits: Biological reproducibility was not directly addressed, but technical replication error appeared minimal. Activated donor B cell expansion appeared to reveal the most relevant donor-specific TCRbeta repertoire.

With 1 base removed from V and 6 bases from J, the gap between germline ends came to 10 bases. The CDR3 has 13 residues. Germline values: CDR1 LGHNA, CDR2 YSLEER. The sequenced material came from Tregs from blood cultured with allogeneic cells. V usage is TRBV4-3 and J usage is TRBJ2-7; D is uncertain. The clonotype was recovered from a human donor in good health. The CDR3 reads CASSQATDTEQYF. The CDR3 DNA reads as TGCGCCAGCAGCCAAGCAACCGATACCGAGCAGTACTTC.